Listed below are T cell receptor beta chains from one sample, sequenced in a study of shared clonotypes between healthy human individuals. TCRdb's copy holds only in-frame clones and misses some; the assay was immunoSEQ multiplex PCR. This sample has about 870,000 clones, with over 90% found just once. The sample taken for sequencing was naive CD8+ T cells sorted from blood. The receptors come from a man aged 25 to 45 in good health. The CDR3 runs from the conserved cysteine through the conserved F or W. A D gene is named only where the DNA matches it firmly. Some rows have no size entry. The others give once, few or many, or a class for an expanded clone.

j_call v_call clone_size d_call cdr3_aa cdr3_nt
TRBJ1-3 TRBV9 . TRBD1 CASSYNIGQGRNTIYF TGTGCCAGCAGCTACAACATCGGACAGGGAAGGAACACCATATATTTT
TRBJ2-3 TRBV12-5 . . CASGLRAGFDTQYF TGTGCTAGTGGTTTGAGAGCAGGGTTCGATACGCAGTATTTT
TRBJ1-2 TRBV7-9 once . CASSPPYDRLYGYTF TGTGCCAGCAGCCCCCCCTATGACAGGTTATATGGCTACACCTTC
TRBJ1-3 TRBV4-1 . . CASSRIVGSGNTIYF TGCGCCAGCAGCCGAATCGTTGGCTCTGGAAACACCATATATTTT
TRBJ2-5 TRBV7-9 once TRBD2 CASSHNGAGQETQYF TGTGCCAGCAGCCACAACGGAGCGGGGCAAGAGACCCAGTACTTC
TRBJ1-2 TRBV6-6 . . CASSYSTKSSYGYTF TGTGCCAGCAGTTACTCGACAAAGAGCAGTTATGGCTACACCTTC
TRBJ2-1 TRBV7-9 . TRBD2 CASSLALAGVSHEQFF TGTGCCAGCAGCTTAGCTCTGGCGGGAGTGTCCCATGAGCAGTTCTTC
TRBJ2-7 TRBV6-5 . . CASSYSYGSDEQYF TGTGCCAGCAGTTACTCTTACGGGAGCGACGAGCAGTACTTC
TRBJ2-7 TRBV2 once TRBD2 CASLSGLAAYEQYF TGTGCCAGCCTGTCGGGACTAGCCGCCTACGAGCAGTACTTC
TRBJ1-5 TRBV4-1 once TRBD1 CASSRGGGQPQHF TGCGCCAGCAGCCGAGGGGGCGGTCAGCCCCAGCATTTT
TRBJ2-2 TRBV28 . TRBD2 CASSFSTSGRPNTGELFF TGTGCCAGCAGTTTTTCGACTAGCGGGAGGCCGAACACCGGGGAGCTGTTTTTT
TRBJ2-5 TRBV9 . . CASSVGSWGWQEGDQETQYF TGTGCCAGCAGCGTAGGATCATGGGGTTGGCAGGAGGGCGACCAAGAGACCCAGTACTTC
TRBJ2-7 TRBV6-1 . . CASSELGQTARMGF TGTGCCAGCAGTGAATTAGGACAGACAGCCCGCATGGGGTTC
TRBJ2-2 TRBV30 . . CAWSVRKGTNTGELFF TGTGCCTGGAGTGTGAGGAAGGGTACGAACACCGGGGAGCTGTTTTTT
TRBJ2-1 TRBV10-1 once . CASSERGGSSYNEQFF TGCGCCAGCAGTGAGAGGGGGGGGAGCTCCTACAATGAGCAGTTCTTC
TRBJ2-1 TRBV7-9 . . CASSPPSQSSYNEQFF TGTGCCAGCAGCCCACCTTCCCAGAGCTCCTACAATGAGCAGTTCTTC
TRBJ1-1 TRBV13 once . CASSSLDGEAFF TGTGCCAGCAGCTCCTTGGACGGTGAAGCTTTCTTT
TRBJ1-4 TRBV18 . . CASSTQEKLFF TGTGCCAGCTCAACTCAGGAAAAACTGTTTTTT
TRBJ1-2 TRBV27 few TRBD1 CASSLRTGPYGYTF TGTGCCAGCAGTTTGAGGACAGGTCCCTATGGCTACACCTTC
TRBJ2-1 TRBV18 . TRBD1 CASSPGTGMTYNEQFF TGTGCCAGCTCACCCGGGACAGGGATGACCTACAATGAGCAGTTCTTC
TRBJ2-7 TRBV7-2 . . CASSLKGNAIPSYEQYF TGTGCCAGCAGCTTAAAGGGAAACGCAATCCCCTCCTACGAGCAGTACTTC
TRBJ1-5 TRBV27 . . CASRDGLGRSQHF TGTGCCAGCAGAGACGGACTGGGCCGCTCCCAGCATTTT
TRBJ2-7 TRBV27 few . CASSLHKRPYEQYF TGTGCCAGCAGTTTACACAAGAGGCCCTACGAGCAGTACTTC
TRBJ1-4 TRBV28 . TRBD1 CASSFDHLGTGGEGDEKLFF TGTGCCAGCAGTTTCGACCACCTCGGGACAGGGGGAGAAGGGGATGAAAAACTGTTTTTT
TRBJ2-6 TRBV2 . . CASIGAGANVLTF TGTGCCAGCATTGGAGCTGGGGCCAACGTCCTGACTTTC
TRBJ2-3 TRBV28 . TRBD2 CASSPLPSTSRTDTQYF TGTGCCAGCAGTCCTCTCCCCTCGACTAGCCGGACAGATACGCAGTATTTT
TRBJ2-3 TRBV28 . . CASSFLALTDTQYF TGTGCCAGCAGTTTTCTAGCTTTGACAGATACGCAGTATTTT
TRBJ2-7 TRBV5-1 . . CASSLAAGAGYEQYF TGCGCCAGCAGCTTGGCGGCAGGGGCAGGGTACGAGCAGTACTTC
TRBJ1-5 TRBV28 . TRBD1 CASSFPTGDRSNQPQHF TGTGCCAGCAGTTTCCCGACAGGGGATAGGAGCAATCAGCCCCAGCATTTT
TRBJ2-7 TRBV4-1 . TRBD2 CASSQAGLAGGEQYF TGCGCCAGCAGCCAGGCGGGACTAGCGGGAGGCGAGCAGTACTTC
TRBJ1-1 TRBV29-1 . . CSVENREAFF TGCAGCGTTGAAAATAGGGAAGCTTTCTTT
TRBJ1-1 TRBV27 . . CASFSGSQRYFGAFF TGTGCCAGCTTTAGCGGGAGTCAGCGCTACTTCGGGGCTTTCTTT
TRBJ1-4 TRBV4-3 . TRBD1 CASSHRTGELFF TGCGCCAGCAGCCACAGGACAGGCGAACTGTTTTTT
TRBJ2-5 TRBV10-2 once . CASSESVHKGGPQETQYF TGCGCCAGCAGTGAGTCGGTTCACAAGGGGGGCCCCCAAGAGACCCAGTACTTC
TRBJ2-5 TRBV29-1 . . CSVVAGAGETQYF TGCAGCGTTGTTGCGGGGGCTGGGGAGACCCAGTACTTC
TRBJ2-1 TRBV27 . . CASSLSLGSEFLDEQFF TGTGCCAGCAGTTTATCGTTGGGGTCGGAGTTCCTAGATGAGCAGTTCTTC
TRBJ1-1 TRBV4-1 . . CASSPQGNERTEAFF TGCGCCAGCAGCCCGCAGGGGAATGAGCGCACTGAAGCTTTCTTT
TRBJ2-7 TRBV5-6 . . CASSHRPGAAYEQYF TGTGCCAGCAGCCATCGACCGGGAGCGGCCTACGAGCAGTACTTC
TRBJ2-1 TRBV7-2 . . CASSPKVRGISYNEQFF TGTGCCAGCAGCCCCAAAGTGCGGGGAATCTCCTACAATGAGCAGTTCTTC
TRBJ2-5 TRBV5-1 . TRBD1 CASSLAGTGSLKETQYF TGCGCCAGCAGCTTGGCCGGGACAGGGAGCTTAAAAGAGACCCAGTACTTC
TRBJ1-2 TRBV9 . . CASSSSTGSGYGYTF TGTGCCAGCAGCTCATCGACAGGTTCGGGCTATGGCTACACCTTC
TRBJ2-1 TRBV10-3 . TRBD2 CASSLAGYNEQFF TGTGCCAGCAGTCTAGCGGGGTACAATGAGCAGTTCTTC
TRBJ2-7 TRBV27 once . CASSSGGPGSQREQYF TGTGCCAGCAGCTCGGGGGGCCCGGGGTCCCAACGCGAGCAGTACTTC
TRBJ1-2 TRBV29-1 . TRBD1 CSAEEGALGYTF TGCAGCGCCGAGGAGGGGGCGCTTGGCTACACCTTC
TRBJ2-5 TRBV19 . . CASRSASQTQYF TGTGCCAGTAGATCCGCAAGCCAGACCCAGTACTTC
TRBJ2-3 TRBV7-8 . . CASSPSRVGDTQYF TGTGCCAGCAGCCCGTCTAGAGTGGGAGATACGCAGTATTTT
TRBJ2-7 TRBV19 . TRBD2 CASSLAGAYEQYF TGTGCCAGTAGTTTAGCGGGAGCCTACGAGCAGTACTTC
TRBJ2-2 TRBV5-4 . . CASSWEGGFF TGTGCCAGCAGCTGGGAGGGGGGGTTTTTT
TRBJ2-3 TRBV7-9 . TRBD1 CASSSQGSTDTQYF TGTGCCAGCAGCTCACAGGGGAGCACAGATACGCAGTATTTT
TRBJ2-7 TRBV30 . TRBD1 CEGTGDEQYF TGTGAAGGGACAGGGGACGAGCAGTACTTC
TRBJ2-7 TRBV29-1 . TRBD1 CSVAAGGSGKLFYEQYF TGCAGCGTTGCAGCAGGGGGAAGCGGAAAATTATTCTACGAGCAGTACTTC
TRBJ2-1 TRBV19 . . CASSILRQYNEQFF TGTGCCAGTAGTATATTGAGACAGTACAATGAGCAGTTCTTC